This T cell receptor (beta chain) was identified in a study of T cells in Graves' hyperthyroidism and ophthalmopathy. With 4 bases clipped from V and 6 bases from J, the junction kept 11 bases outside the gene matches. Germline V gene sequence: CDR1 LNHDA, CDR2 SQIVND (reference sequence). This CDR3 contains 16 residues. TCR beta CDR3 region amplification was performed from RNA transcripts. HTBI primers were employed in a first-round RT-PCR of the TCR CDR3. MiXCR, run by TCRdb on the multiplex PCR reads, gives a single entry per CDR3 protein. Here the sample spans 350,000 to 400,000 distinct CDR3 sequences, about 15% being singletons. This clonotype was seen many times.

What was sequenced was blood. The TCR comes from a woman aged 60-75 years with Graves' hyperthyroidism. This chain uses TRBV19 with TRBJ1-2; 10 bases map to TRBD1. The CDR3 DNA follows: TGTGCCAGTAGTAATATGGGACAGGGGAATTCAGATGGCTACACCTTC. It codes for CASSNMGQGNSDGYTF.